This T cell receptor (beta chain) was observed in a study of cytomegalovirus exposure and HLA in healthy donors (dated by TCRdb to about 2017). Concerning the study at large: According to an earlier analysis of 587 of the donors, some 180 million T cells yielded roughly 110 million unique TCR beta sequences and approximately 300 Gb of sequence data. An early release that covered 500 to 800 HLA-typed donors contained around 300 gigabases of sequencing data and 75 million to 100 million unique TCR sequences. The genetic ancestry cluster associated with self-reported Caucasian donors included over 80% of the 398 genotyped donors. The aim of the study was to test whether cataloging public T cell receptors could identify signatures of past pathogen exposure. Using immunosequencing, the study profiled T cell repertoires from 666 subjects and related those repertoires to cytomegalovirus serostatus. A separate validation cohort of 100 to 150 different subjects was used in addition to the roughly 700-subject first cohort. To predict cytomegalovirus infection status, the study brought together high-throughput TCR immunosequencing, statistical association of individual TCRs with disease status, and machine learning. To study patterns of TCR occurrence, a later analysis re-analyzed previously published TCR beta repertoires from 550 to 800 donors and added high-resolution HLA genotyping. In the later analysis, no new phenotypic data were used to find candidate immune exposures; instead, reliance was placed on TCR beta sequences and their occurrence across donors. In an earlier analysis of roughly 600 of the donors, high-throughput TCR beta sequencing was used to judge whether each TCR beta V gene segment behaved as functional or pseudogenic. Alongside the repertoire data, information on donor age, sex, ethnicity and CMV serostatus was compiled. A later genetic analysis took genome-wide SNP genotypes for about 55% of the roughly 700 donors and used that subset as a discovery cohort. Every repertoire in the discovery cohort had been generated on one and the same sequencing platform. HLA typing covered class I and class II loci at four-digit resolution. Typing coverage differed by locus: A, B, C, DRB1 and DQB1 were typed in roughly 629-630 donors, DQA1 in about 550, DPA1 in 600 to 610, and DPB1 in just under 490. Because of strong linkage in the cohort, five DR-DQ haplotypes were treated as single units for association and clustering. Among roughly 400 genotyped donors of the cohort, an average of 235,054 unique TCR beta nucleotide sequences were sequenced per donor, roughly 20% of them non-productive.

The CDR3 runs 17 amino acids, cysteine and phenylalanine included. The entry retains the CDR3 DNA only, 51 bases that are in frame from base 1. V is pruned by 1 base and J by 0 bases, leaving 9 bases of the junction without a gene match. Via the germline V gene (reference sequence), CDR1 is LNHNV and CDR2 YYDKDF. To note about this clone: What this receptor recognizes is not known. Base qualities are missing; no much larger clone stands one base away.

The cohort comprised around 690 healthy bone marrow donors. Cohort members were all nominally healthy when sampled, although unrecorded immune exposures were likely present. The donor was CMV seronegative and belonged to the group of 352 seronegative cohort members. A peripheral blood sample was collected from each donor, and TCR beta sequencing was performed on peripheral blood mononuclear cells. The Qiagen DNeasy Blood Extraction Kit was used to extract genomic DNA from the blood cell samples. Results the study describes overall, beyond this receptor: A later analysis associated about 17,000 TCR beta sequences with specific HLA alleles at a false discovery rate of 0.05. Three of the identified cytomegalovirus-associated TCR beta chains were confirmed in vitro to be specific for cytomegalovirus antigens. Cytomegalovirus status was reported to be diagnosed by the classifier with high specificity and sensitivity in both the original and validation cohorts. Immune exposure information for the cohort was limited to CMV serostatus. In a later analysis, most CMV-associated TCR beta chains were found to appear HLA-restricted, with HLA associations seemingly driven largely by CMV exposure. A later genetic analysis associated a missense DCLRE1C variant with V-gene and J-gene trimming of TCR beta chains, and an independent cohort replicated the association. Some IMGT-functional V segments, including TRBV6-2 and TRBV6-3, could not be distinguished by the 87-base-pair reads and were therefore excluded. The sequencing pipeline was judged likely to have produced a cluster of highly shared sequence variants as a technical artifact. Presence/absence analyses assumed roughly uniform sequencing depth across donors, an assumption that may not hold. Compared with equally common non-associated chains, HLA-associated TCR beta chains in a later analysis were more clonally expanded and had lower generation probabilities. The cohort was sequenced for TCR beta chains only, and without alpha or paired-chain data the features that could be detected were limited. A later analysis found that TCR association rates varied across HLA loci, with DRB1 alleles showing the most associated TCRs and HLA-C alleles the fewest. Across donors, most TCR sequences were observed very rarely, whereas some public TCRs were present in many individuals. The study gave a list of over 150 TCR beta chains associated with cytomegalovirus. Broadly in line with IMGT annotations, most TCR beta V segments showed up in productive rearrangements about 87% or about 30% of the time in an earlier analysis of 450 to 750 of the donors. According to a later analysis, parvovirus B19, influenza, CMV and Epstein-Barr virus appeared linked to several top co-occurrence clusters. The authors suggested that the approach could potentially be generalized to other disease states and immunological phenotypes. Assigning TCR associations to individual alleles was difficult when HLA alleles, especially DR and DQ, strongly co-occurred. HLA typing was unavailable for some donors at each locus, so association tests used only the typed subset. Linkage disequilibrium might explain the correlated functional status among segregating V segments, but an unknown experimental factor could not be excluded. Because counts were too low, some 16 rarely observed V segments, including chromosome 9 orphons, were excluded from the earlier analysis of several hundred of the donors. A further reported finding was that TCR beta sequences accurately predicted the HLA-A and HLA-B alleles for most subjects in the first cohort. Compared with the roughly 700-donor mean, donors in an Asian-associated ancestry cluster had fewer N-insertions in productive TCRs, according to a later genetic analysis.

Library creation used the immunoSEQ multiplex PCR assay. The multiplex PCR relied on a mix of 60 forward primers for TCR Vbeta segments and 13 reverse primers for TCR Jbeta segments. The CDR3 region of rearranged TCR beta genes was amplified from genomic DNA with a multiplex PCR assay. The amplified TCR beta libraries were sequenced on the Illumina HiSeq System as 87-base-pair reads. For the original study's pipeline: A later analysis counted some 80 million unique TCR beta chains across the 650 to 800 repertoires, and roughly 11 million of these chains were shared by at least two donors. To remove PCR and sequencing errors, raw reads were error-corrected and collapsed into unique sequences using a nearest-neighbor algorithm that merged closely related sequences. Alignment of CDR3 sequences to IMGT reference sequences was used to assign V, D and J gene segments. Each retained sequence needed at least a six-nucleotide match to both a V gene segment and a J gene segment. Rearrangements were called productive when the CDR3 lacked stop codons and stayed in frame with V and J; all others were non-productive. CDR3 was defined according to IMGT convention as the region running from the second conserved V-encoded cysteine to the conserved J-encoded phenylalanine. Sequences without an unambiguous match to a single V gene segment were excluded from the earlier analysis of 450 to 650 of the donors. In an earlier analysis of about 590 of the donors, a V segment was called functional when productive rearrangements were above 56.7%, and segregating when the standard deviation between donors exceeded 5%. A statistical classification framework was built to diagnose cytomegalovirus status from the catalog of TCR beta chain sequences. In a later analysis, V and J genes were assigned by comparing TCR nucleotide sequences against IMGT/GENE-DB human TR gene sequences. The TCRdist pipeline was used in a later analysis to assign CDR3 sequences and most-parsimonious VDJ recombination scenarios. In a later analysis, each TCR beta chain was defined by its CDR3 amino acid sequence together with its V-gene family, and reads lacking a unique V-gene family were excluded. As a way to deal with suspected cross-contamination and a sequencing artifact, a later analysis dropped nearly 600 nucleotide sequences that were highly shared and had low generation probability. For each public chain, a later analysis derived a clonal expansion index from normalized ranks of inferred template counts within each repertoire. In a later analysis, generation probabilities were computed with a VDJ recombination model fitted to out-of-frame rearrangements, and the resulting probabilities were checked against IGoR. In a later analysis, hypergeometric tests were used to score TCR-TCR, TCR-HLA and TCR-CMV co-occurrence, with a repertoire-size bias correction applied to TCR pairs. False discovery rates were estimated in a later analysis by permuting HLA or CMV assignments 20 times. A later analysis grouped co-occurring TCRs with DBSCAN, adding TCRdist sequence similarity when clustering within HLA-allele-positive subsets. Co-occurrence clustering excluded repertoires with fewer than 30,000 or more than 120,000 public chains, plus five with anomalous nucleotide sharing. The clones in this table, taken by TCRdb from immuneACCESS, are in-frame only. Not every clone is retained; where verified, under half of the shortfall comes from an unresolved V gene, and the cause of the rest is unknown. That table gives V, J and clone size, and the DNA gave D and trimming. The sample data list some 160,000 clones, and roughly four fifths of these were observed just once. The ten largest clones represent 1.5% to 1.7% of the sample.

The receptor comes from a man aged 35 to 55 in good health and CMV-seronegative. The material sequenced was PBMCs. Recombination linked TRBV15 to TRBJ2-7; 7 central nucleotides agree with TRBD1. The CDR3: CATSRGLVSGGSYEQYF. In nucleotides, the sequence is TGTGCCACCAGCAGAGGACTGGTCTCAGGGGGCTCCTACGAGCAGTACTTC.